This TCR beta chain was recovered during a study of long-term antiretroviral therapy in people with HIV. V was cut by 9 bases and J by 3 bases, with 11 bases left in between. CDR1 SGHAT and CDR2 FQNNGV come from the germline V gene. This CDR3 region has 12 residues. This clone has just a few counts. With survey level as its setting, the immunoSEQ assay was v3.0. TCRdb's table, derived via immunoSEQ multiplex PCR, lists solely in-frame clones and lacks some. The table shows about 17,000 clones, with approximately 75% occurring only once. The chain carries TRBV11-2 and TRBJ2-5; tentatively, D is TRBD1 (5 bases). This clonotype originated in a man aged 18 to 29 with HIV. The material sequenced was unsorted PBMCs, taken 0.3 years after starting antiretroviral therapy. CDR3 sequence (DNA): TGTGCCAGTCAGGGATTTGAAGAGACCCAGTACTTC. Amino acid sequence: CASQGFEETQYF.